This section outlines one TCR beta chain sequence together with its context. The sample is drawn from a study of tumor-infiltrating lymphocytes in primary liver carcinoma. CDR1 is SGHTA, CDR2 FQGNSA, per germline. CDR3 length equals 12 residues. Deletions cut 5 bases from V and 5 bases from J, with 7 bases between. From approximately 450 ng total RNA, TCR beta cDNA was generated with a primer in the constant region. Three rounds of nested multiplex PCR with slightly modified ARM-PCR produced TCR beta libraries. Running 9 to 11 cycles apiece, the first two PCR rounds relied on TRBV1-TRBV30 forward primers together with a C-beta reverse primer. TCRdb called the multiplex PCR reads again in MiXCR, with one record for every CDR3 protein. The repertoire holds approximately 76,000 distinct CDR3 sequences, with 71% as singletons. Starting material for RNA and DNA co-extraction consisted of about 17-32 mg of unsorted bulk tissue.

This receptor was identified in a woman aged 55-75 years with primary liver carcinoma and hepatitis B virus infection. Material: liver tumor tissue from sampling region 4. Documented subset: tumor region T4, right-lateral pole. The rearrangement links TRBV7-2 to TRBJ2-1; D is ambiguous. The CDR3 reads CASSLTHNEQFF. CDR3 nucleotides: TGTGCCAGCAGCCTAACTCACAATGAGCAGTTCTTC.